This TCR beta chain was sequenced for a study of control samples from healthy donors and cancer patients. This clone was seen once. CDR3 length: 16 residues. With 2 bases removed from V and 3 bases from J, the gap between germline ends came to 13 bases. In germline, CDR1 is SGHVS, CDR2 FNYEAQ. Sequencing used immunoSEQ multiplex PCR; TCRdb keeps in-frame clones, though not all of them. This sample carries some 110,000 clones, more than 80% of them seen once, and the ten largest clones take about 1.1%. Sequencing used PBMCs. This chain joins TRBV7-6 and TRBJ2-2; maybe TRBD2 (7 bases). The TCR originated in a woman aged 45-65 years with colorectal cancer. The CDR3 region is CASSLRGGADTGELFF. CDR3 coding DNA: TGTGCCAGCAGCTTAAGAGGGGGGGCAGACACCGGGGAGCTGTTTTTT.